The clone carrying this T cell receptor beta chain was detected only a few times. This entry comes from a study of T-cell reconstitution after alpha-beta-depleted transplantation in children. Unique molecular identifiers were incorporated when the TCRbeta library was constructed. Using its own MiXCR run on the PCR reads, TCRdb lists one record per CDR3 protein. The sample consists of fewer than 550,000 distinct CDR3 sequences, roughly 10% of them appearing once. Per germline, CDR1 SQVTM and CDR2 ANQGSEA. V lost 2 bases, J lost 3 bases, and 16 bases lay in between. This CDR3 has 15 amino acids. The sequence derives from a female patient aged 2-10 years who had a stem cell transplant for aplastic anemia, so the T cells may come from the graft donor. Sequenced here: PBMCs, mostly from graft donor cells, sampled 180 days after TCRalphabeta/CD19-depleted stem cell transplant. The chain carries TRBV29-1 and TRBJ2-5; D is uncertain. The DNA of the CDR3 is TGCAGCGTTGAACCCTTGGTTGCCGACGAAGAGACCCAGTACTTC. The encoded protein is CSVEPLVADEETQYF.